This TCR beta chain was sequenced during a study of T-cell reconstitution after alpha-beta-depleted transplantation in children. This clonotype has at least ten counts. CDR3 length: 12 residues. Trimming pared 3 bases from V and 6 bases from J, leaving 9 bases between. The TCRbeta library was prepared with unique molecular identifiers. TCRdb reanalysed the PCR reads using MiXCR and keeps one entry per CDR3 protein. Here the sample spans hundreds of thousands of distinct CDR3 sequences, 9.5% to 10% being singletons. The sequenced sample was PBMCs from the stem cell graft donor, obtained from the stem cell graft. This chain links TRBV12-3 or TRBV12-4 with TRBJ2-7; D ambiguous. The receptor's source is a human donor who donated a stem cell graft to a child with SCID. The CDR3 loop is CASSLSLPEQYF. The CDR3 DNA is TGTGCCAGCAGTTTGAGTCTACCCGAGCAGTACTTC.